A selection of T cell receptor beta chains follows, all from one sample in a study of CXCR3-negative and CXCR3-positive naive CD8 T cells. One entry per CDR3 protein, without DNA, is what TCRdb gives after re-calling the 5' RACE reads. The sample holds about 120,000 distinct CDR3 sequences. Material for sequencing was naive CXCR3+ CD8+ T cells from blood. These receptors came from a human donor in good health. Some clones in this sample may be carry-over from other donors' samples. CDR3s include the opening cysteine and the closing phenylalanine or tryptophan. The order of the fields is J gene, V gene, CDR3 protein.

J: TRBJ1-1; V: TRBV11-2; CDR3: CASSNRGGGAEAFF
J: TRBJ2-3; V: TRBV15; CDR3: CATSRDREGSTDTQYF
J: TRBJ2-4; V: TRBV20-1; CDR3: CSAGQLLILAKNIQYF
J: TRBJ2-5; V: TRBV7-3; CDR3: CARQTAGEPETQYF
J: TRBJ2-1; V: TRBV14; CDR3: CASSPYSAPGLNEQFF
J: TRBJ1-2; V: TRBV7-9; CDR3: CASSGRARDNYGYTF
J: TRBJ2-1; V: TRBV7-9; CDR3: CASSALAVEQFF
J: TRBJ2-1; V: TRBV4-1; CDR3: CASSQDGSGPSRDSYNEQFF
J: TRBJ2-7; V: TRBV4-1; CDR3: CASSLAVGGFYEQYF
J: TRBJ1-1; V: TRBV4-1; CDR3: CASSQVQQGGFTEAFF
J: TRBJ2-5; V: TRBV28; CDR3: CASKVGVGDWKETQYF
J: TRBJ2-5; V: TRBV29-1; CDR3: CSVTGGLAPQETQYF
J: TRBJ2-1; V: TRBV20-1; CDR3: CSAREVGLAGNEQFF
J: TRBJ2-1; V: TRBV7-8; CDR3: CASSSRLAGGPYEQFF
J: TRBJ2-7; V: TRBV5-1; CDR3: CASSLYGQGDEQYF
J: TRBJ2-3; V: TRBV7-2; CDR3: CASSWGASKEDTQYF
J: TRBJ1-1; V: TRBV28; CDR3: CASAPGQGYTEAFF
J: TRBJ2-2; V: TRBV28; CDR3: CASSSLYANLNTGELFF
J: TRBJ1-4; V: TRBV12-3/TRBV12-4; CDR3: CASSFHLNEKLFF
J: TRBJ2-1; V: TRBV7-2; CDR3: CASSLLTSGGNEQFF
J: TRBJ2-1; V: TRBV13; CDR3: CASSQSTGPSYNEQFF
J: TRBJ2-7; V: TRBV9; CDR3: CASSRGLSYEQYF
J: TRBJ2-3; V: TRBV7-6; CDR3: CASSSPLSDTQYF
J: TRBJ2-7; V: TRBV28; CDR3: CASSSRQTSGSSSYEQYF
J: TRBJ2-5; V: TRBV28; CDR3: CASSGLAGALGETQYF
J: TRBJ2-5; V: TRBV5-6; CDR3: CASSLGASGQTQYF
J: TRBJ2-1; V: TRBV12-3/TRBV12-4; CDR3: CASSADDNNEQFF
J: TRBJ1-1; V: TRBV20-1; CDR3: CSARGTGLGTEAFF
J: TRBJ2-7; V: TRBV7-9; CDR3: CASSLQGAAILYEQYF
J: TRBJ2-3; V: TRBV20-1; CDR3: CSAAQGGERGYF
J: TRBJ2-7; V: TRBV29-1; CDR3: CSVRDRGLYEQYF
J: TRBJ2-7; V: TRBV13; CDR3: CASSLGGAGSYYEQYF
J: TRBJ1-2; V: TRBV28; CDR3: CASTTGTGWRDGYTF
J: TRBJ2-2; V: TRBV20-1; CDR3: CSAVANTGELFF